The 11 T cell receptor beta chains in this list originate from one sample, sequenced in a study of identical twins' blood T cells. TCRdb re-called the 5' RACE reads through MiXCR, storing one row per CDR3 protein. The sample lists 350,000 to 400,000 distinct CDR3 sequences, roughly 27% occurring once. Sequenced input: PBMCs. The receptor set was obtained from a woman aged 18-50 years in good health.

The chain is built from TRBV9 and TRBJ1-3; TRBD1 is a possible D gene (6 bases). In germline, CDR1 is SGDLS, CDR2 YYNGEE. The ends were cut back, 3 bases at V and 4 bases at J, with 14 bases in the middle. The length of the CDR3 is 15 residues. CDR3 amino acids: CASSAAGATGNTIYF. The CDR3 nucleotides read TGTGCCAGCAGCGCTGCAGGGGCAACGGGAAACACCATATATTTT.

This clonotype was detected only a few times. The chain uses TRBV6-1 and TRBJ2-3; possible D gene TRBD2, 5 bases. V shed 6 bases and J shed 3 bases, with 10 bases lying between them. CDR1 is MNHNS and CDR2 is SASEGT in the germline V gene. There are 13 residues in the CDR3. The CDR3 region has the DNA TGTGCCAGCAGGATCCGGGAAACAGATACGCAGTATTTT. This gives the protein CASRIRETDTQYF.

This clonotype has a handful of counts. The chain links TRBV18 to TRBJ1-1; D is undetermined. CDR3 length: 15 residues. Between the trimmed V and J ends, which lost 1 base and 0 bases, there was a span of 9 bases. From germline, CDR1 is KGHSH and CDR2 LQKENI. CDR3 in DNA: TGTGCCAGCTCACCACGCAGGTCAATGAACACTGAAGCTTTCTTT. Amino acid sequence: CASSPRRSMNTEAFF.

The V call is TRBV7-9, the J call TRBJ1-2, with D possibly matching TRBD1 (5 bases). The ends were cut back, 4 bases at V and 4 bases at J, with 10 bases in the middle. The CDR3 totals 13 residues. The germline gives CDR1 SEHNR, CDR2 FQNEAQ (reference sequence). CDR3 sequence (DNA): TGTGCCAGCAGCTCGACAGTGACCTATGGCTACACCTTC. Its translation is CASSSTVTYGYTF.

This clonotype has more than one count but fewer than ten. This chain joins TRBV9 and TRBJ1-2; D unclear. V dropped 4 bases and J dropped 8 bases, with 18 bases sitting between them. CDR1 is SGDLS and CDR2 is YYNGEE in the germline V gene. This CDR3 is 14 amino acids long. CDR3 protein: CASSPHEQSDGYTF. CDR3 nucleotide sequence: TGTGCCAGCAGCCCCCACGAACAGTCCGACGGCTACACCTTC.

The chain couples TRBV5-1 to TRBJ1-2; TRBD1 matches at 7 bases. V lost 4 bases to trimming and J lost 3 bases; unmatched junction nucleotides: 9. There are 15 residues in the CDR3. Per germline, CDR1 SGHRS and CDR2 YFSETQ. The CDR3: CASSNQGVLDYGYTF. Written as DNA, the CDR3 is TGCGCCAGCAGCAACCAGGGGGTTCTGGACTATGGCTACACCTTC.

This clonotype occurred a few times. The V and J genes are TRBV5-1 and TRBJ1-5; D unresolved. V gave up 0 bases and J gave up 6 bases, with 10 bases separating them. The germline V gene has CDR1 SGHRS and CDR2 YFSETQ. This CDR3 is 14 amino acids long. The CDR3, as DNA: TGCGCCAGCAGCTTGGCGGGGAAAGGTCAGCCCCAGCATTTT. Translation: CASSLAGKGQPQHF.

A few counts support this clonotype. The chain recombines TRBV19 with TRBJ1-2, with D maybe TRBD1 (5 bases). CDR1 and CDR2 from the germline V gene are LNHDA and SQIVND (reference sequence). V lost 3 bases and J lost 8, with 22 bases in between. CDR3 length: 16 residues. The CDR3 reads CASSIEGRGSLGGYTF. In DNA, the CDR3 is TGTGCCAGTAGTATCGAGGGGCGAGGTAGTCTCGGAGGCTACACCTTC.

There are a few counts of this clonotype. The chain recombines TRBV11-2 with TRBJ1-1; maybe TRBD1 (5 bases). There are 14 residues in the CDR3. V was pared by 2 bases and J by 5 bases, with 12 bases between. The germline gives CDR1 SGHAT, CDR2 FQNNGV. The CDR3 protein is CASSLNGEGTEAFF. For the CDR3, the DNA is TGTGCCAGCAGCTTAAACGGGGAGGGGACTGAAGCTTTCTTT.

Only a few counts were recorded for this clonotype. This sequence joins TRBV6-1 and TRBJ2-1; D is undetermined. The germline gives CDR1 MNHNS, CDR2 SASEGT. The CDR3 spans 15 residues. Between the trimmed V and J ends, which lost 2 bases and 0 bases, there was a span of 8 bases. The CDR3 protein is CASSEYGSSYNEQFF. The CDR3 bases are TGTGCCAGCAGTGAATATGGAAGCTCCTACAATGAGCAGTTCTTC.

This clonotype was counted at least ten times. The CDR3 nucleotides are TGTGCCAGTAGTATTTTAAACACTGAAGCTTTCTTT. This codes for CASSILNTEAFF. The V gene is TRBV19, the J gene TRBJ1-1; no firm D call. Germline assignment: CDR1 LNHDA and CDR2 SQIVND (reference sequence). With 3 bases removed from V and 2 bases from J, the gap between germline ends came to 4 bases. This CDR3 contains 12 residues.